This T cell receptor beta chain was sequenced in a study of cytomegalovirus exposure and HLA in healthy donors. Study-wide results and limits: Researchers reported in a later analysis that a missense DCLRE1C variant was tied to TCR beta V- and J-gene trimming. A later analysis appeared to link common viral pathogens to several of the most significant clusters. The authors judged a highly shared variant cluster likely a sequencing artifact.

The PCR had 60 Vbeta and 13 Jbeta primers. Per the original methods: In a later analysis, approximately 73 million unique TCR beta chains included roughly 11 million shared by two or more donors. Profiled with immunoSEQ multiplex PCR; TCRdb holds only in-frame clones, not every one. V, J and clone size were drawn from that table, and D and trimming were deduced from the DNA. This table has about 190,000 clones, 80% to 85% appearing once. In its sample, this clone was seen a few times. Its antigen is not known. CDR1 and CDR2 from the germline V gene are MNHEY and SVGAGI. The CDR3 consists of 11 residues. The ends were cut back, 4 bases at V and 9 bases at J, with 7 bases in the middle.

V and J are TRBV6-5 and TRBJ1-3; no firm D call. Material: PBMCs. This sequence was found in a woman younger than 35 in good health and CMV-seronegative. The CDR3 protein is CASSSSTTIYF. In nucleotides, the CDR3 is TGTGCCAGCAGTTCCAGTACCACCATATATTTT.